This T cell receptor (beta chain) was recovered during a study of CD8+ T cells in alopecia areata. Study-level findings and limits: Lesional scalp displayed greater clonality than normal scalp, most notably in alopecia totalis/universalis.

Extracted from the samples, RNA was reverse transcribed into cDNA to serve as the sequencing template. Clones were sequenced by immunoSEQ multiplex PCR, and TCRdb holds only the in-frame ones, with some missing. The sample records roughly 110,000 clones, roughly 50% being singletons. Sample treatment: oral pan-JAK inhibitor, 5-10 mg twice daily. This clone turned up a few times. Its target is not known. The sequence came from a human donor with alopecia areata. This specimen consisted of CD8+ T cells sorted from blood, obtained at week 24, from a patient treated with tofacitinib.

For the CDR3, the DNA is TGCGCCAGCAGCTGGCAGGGGCCGCCAGTTTCGGACACTGAAGCTTTCTTT. It encodes CASSWQGPPVSDTEAFF. This chain connects TRBV5-1 to TRBJ1-1; the D gene is possibly TRBD1 (6 bases). This CDR3 is 17 amino acids long. CDR1 is SGHRS, CDR2 YFSETQ, per germline. V lost 3 bases and J 3 bases, leaving 21 bases between the germline ends.